What follows are 4 T cell receptor beta chains derived from one specimen sequenced in a study of cytomegalovirus exposure and HLA in healthy donors. Use of 60 Vbeta and 13 Jbeta primers characterized the PCR. The repertoire was sequenced with immunoSEQ multiplex PCR; TCRdb's copy has only in-frame clones and lacks some. This table holds 160,000 or so clones, around four fifths found once. Sequencing was performed on PBMCs. All receptors come from a man aged 18 to 29 in good health and CMV-seropositive.

This chain connects TRBV5-1 to TRBJ2-7; possibly TRBD1 for D (6 bases). This CDR3 spans 16 amino acids. CDR1 SGHRS and CDR2 YFSETQ come from the germline V gene. V lost 4 bases and J lost 7, with 24 bases in between. The CDR3 here is CASSPLARGGQGEQYF. CDR3 nucleotide sequence: TGCGCCAGCAGCCCTCTGGCGAGGGGCGGCCAGGGGGAGCAGTACTTC.

The CDR3 region has the DNA TGTGCCAGCAGCTTGTGGTCGGCAGGGGCTAACTATGGCTACACCTTC. It codes for CASSLWSAGANYGYTF. The chain couples TRBV7-9 to TRBJ1-2, with D possibly TRBD1 on 6 matching bases. The CDR3 runs 16 residues. V was clipped by 3 bases and J by 0 bases, with 14 bases between them. Looked up from germline, CDR1 is SEHNR and CDR2 is FQNEAQ (reference sequence). The entire variable domain, with the rest obtained from reference TRBV7-9 and TRBJ1-2, is as follows: DTGVSQNPRHKITKRGQNVTFRCDPISEHNRLYWYRQTLGQGPEFLTYFQNEAQLEKSRLLSDRFSAERPKGSFSTLEIQRTEQGDSAMYLCASSLWSAGANYGYTFGSGTRLTVV.

This clone was seen just once. The chain uses TRBV7-2 and TRBJ2-1; 9 positions agree with TRBD2. V was clipped by 5 bases and J by 5 bases; unmatched bases: 10. CDR1 and CDR2 (germline): SGHTA, FQGNSA. CDR3 size: 16 residues. The DNA for the CDR3 is TGTGCCAGCAGCCCTCGGCGGGGGGGGCACAACAATGAGCAGTTCTTC. It codes for CASSPRRGGHNNEQFF.

The V and J genes are TRBV9 and TRBJ2-3, with D unresolved. The germline gives CDR1 SGDLS, CDR2 YYNGEE. The CDR3 sequence is 15 residues long. Trimming removed 0 bases from V and 0 bases from J, with 8 bases in between. CDR3 sequence reads: CASSVGAISTDTQYF. The CDR3 DNA reads as TGTGCCAGCAGCGTAGGGGCGATCAGCACAGATACGCAGTATTTT.